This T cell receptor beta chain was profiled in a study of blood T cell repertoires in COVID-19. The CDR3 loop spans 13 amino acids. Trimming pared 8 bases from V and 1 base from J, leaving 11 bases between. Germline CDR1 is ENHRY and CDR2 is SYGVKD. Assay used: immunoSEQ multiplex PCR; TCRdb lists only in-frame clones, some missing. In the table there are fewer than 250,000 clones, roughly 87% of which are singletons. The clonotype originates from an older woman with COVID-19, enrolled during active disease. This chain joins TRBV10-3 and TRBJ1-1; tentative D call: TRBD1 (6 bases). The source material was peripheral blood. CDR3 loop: CAIQGHSNTEAFF. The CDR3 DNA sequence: TGTGCCATCCAGGGACATTCGAACACTGAAGCTTTCTTT.